This is a list of T cell receptor beta chains from one sample in a study of OX40 agonist ivuxolimab in advanced cancers. Data came from immunoSEQ multiplex PCR; TCRdb stores just in-frame clones and leaves some out. Counted here are 55,000 to 80,000 clones, roughly nine tenths occurring once; the ten biggest clones make up less than 6%. The sample in question was CD4+ or CD8+ T cells sorted from blood, obtained in a trial of the OX40 agonist ivuxolimab. The receptors originated from an adult with an advanced solid tumor such as melanoma, head and neck, liver or kidney cancer. CDR3s include the opening cysteine and the closing phenylalanine or tryptophan. The D gene is left open where the match is weak. Clone sizes are given selectively: once, few, many, or a class where the clone is expanded.

d_gene: -
j_gene: TRBJ1-1
abundance: -
v_gene: TRBV28
CDR3aa: CASSLRLAAEAFF
CDR3nt: TGTGCCAGCAGTTTACGGCTGGCCGCTGAAGCTTTCTTT

d_gene: TRBD2
j_gene: TRBJ2-1
abundance: -
v_gene: TRBV5-1
CDR3aa: CASSLEGDRTSGSRVEQFF
CDR3nt: TGCGCCAGCAGCTTGGAAGGGGATCGAACTAGCGGGAGTCGGGTTGAGCAGTTCTTC

d_gene: -
j_gene: TRBJ1-6
abundance: -
v_gene: TRBV11-2
CDR3aa: CASSLAYNSPLHF
CDR3nt: TGTGCCAGCAGCTTAGCGTATAATTCACCCCTCCACTTT

d_gene: TRBD2
j_gene: TRBJ2-7
abundance: few
v_gene: TRBV27
CDR3aa: CASRPRTGGREQYF
CDR3nt: TGTGCCAGCAGACCCAGGACGGGAGGGAGGGAGCAGTACTTC

d_gene: -
j_gene: TRBJ1-5
abundance: -
v_gene: TRBV2
CDR3aa: CASSPTGPSNQPQHF
CDR3nt: TGTGCCAGCAGCCCAACAGGGCCCAGCAATCAGCCCCAGCATTTT

d_gene: TRBD1
j_gene: TRBJ2-2
abundance: once
v_gene: TRBV6-5
CDR3aa: CASSYWGQGQTGELFF
CDR3nt: TGTGCCAGCAGTTATTGGGGACAGGGTCAAACCGGGGAGCTGTTTTTT

d_gene: -
j_gene: TRBJ2-2
abundance: -
v_gene: TRBV19
CDR3aa: CASSNRDGLNTGELFF
CDR3nt: TGTGCCAGTAGTAACCGGGACGGACTAAACACCGGGGAGCTGTTTTTT

d_gene: TRBD2
j_gene: TRBJ2-1
abundance: once
v_gene: TRBV10-2
CDR3aa: CASSESLSGRAPQFF
CDR3nt: TGCGCCAGCAGTGAATCACTTAGCGGGAGGGCACCCCAGTTCTTC

d_gene: -
j_gene: TRBJ2-3
abundance: -
v_gene: TRBV6-5
CDR3aa: CASSSATASGRNTQYF
CDR3nt: TGTGCCAGCAGTTCCGCCACGGCCTCGGGGAGGAATACGCAGTATTTT

d_gene: -
j_gene: TRBJ2-1
abundance: -
v_gene: TRBV6-4
CDR3aa: CASTYSWITTYNEQFF
CDR3nt: TGTGCCAGTACTTACTCGTGGATCACTACCTACAATGAGCAGTTCTTC

d_gene: -
j_gene: TRBJ2-7
abundance: -
v_gene: TRBV6-1
CDR3aa: CASSVAEEYEQYF
CDR3nt: TGTGCCAGCAGTGTAGCGGAAGAGTACGAGCAGTACTTC

d_gene: -
j_gene: TRBJ2-2
abundance: -
v_gene: TRBV18
CDR3aa: CASSKEVPTGGELFF
CDR3nt: TGTGCCAGCTCAAAGGAGGTCCCCACAGGCGGGGAGCTGTTTTTT

d_gene: -
j_gene: TRBJ1-3
abundance: -
v_gene: TRBV28
CDR3aa: CASRGGNTIYF
CDR3nt: TGTGCCAGCAGGGGGGGAAACACCATATATTTT

d_gene: TRBD2
j_gene: TRBJ2-3
abundance: -
v_gene: TRBV13
CDR3aa: CASSRIAGASTDTQYF
CDR3nt: TGTGCCAGCAGCAGAATAGCGGGTGCTAGCACAGATACGCAGTATTTT

d_gene: -
j_gene: TRBJ2-5
abundance: -
v_gene: TRBV19
CDR3aa: CASRTGPRETQYF
CDR3nt: TGTGCCAGTAGGACAGGTCCTCGGGAGACCCAGTACTTC

d_gene: TRBD1
j_gene: TRBJ2-6
abundance: -
v_gene: TRBV7-9
CDR3aa: CASRSGQVISGANVLTF
CDR3nt: TGTGCCAGCAGGTCGGGACAGGTCATCTCTGGGGCCAACGTCCTGACTTTC

d_gene: -
j_gene: TRBJ2-3
abundance: once
v_gene: TRBV5-1
CDR3aa: CASSWGGTDTQYF
CDR3nt: TGCGCCAGCAGCTGGGGTGGGACAGATACGCAGTATTTT

d_gene: -
j_gene: TRBJ1-1
abundance: -
v_gene: TRBV7-8
CDR3aa: CASSLAILGGTEAFF
CDR3nt: TGTGCCAGCAGCTTAGCGATTCTCGGAGGGACTGAAGCTTTCTTT

d_gene: -
j_gene: TRBJ2-7
abundance: -
v_gene: TRBV7-6
CDR3aa: CASSLASSYEQYF
CDR3nt: TGTGCCAGCAGCTTAGCGTCCTCCTACGAGCAGTACTTC

d_gene: -
j_gene: TRBJ2-3
abundance: -
v_gene: TRBV28
CDR3aa: CASSSFDTQYF
CDR3nt: TGTGCCAGCAGTTCGTTTGACACGCAGTATTTT

d_gene: -
j_gene: TRBJ2-7
abundance: few
v_gene: TRBV28
CDR3aa: CASSPPPLRVPYEQYF
CDR3nt: TGTGCCAGCAGTCCCCCTCCCCTACGGGTCCCCTACGAGCAGTACTTC

d_gene: TRBD1
j_gene: TRBJ1-4
abundance: -
v_gene: TRBV5-4
CDR3aa: CASSLPGQGSEKLFF
CDR3nt: TGTGCCAGCAGCTTACCGGGACAGGGGAGTGAAAAACTGTTTTTT

d_gene: TRBD1
j_gene: TRBJ2-7
abundance: -
v_gene: TRBV28
CDR3aa: CASSFRTGSYEQYF
CDR3nt: TGTGCCAGCAGTTTTCGGACAGGCTCCTACGAGCAGTACTTC

d_gene: TRBD2
j_gene: TRBJ2-1
abundance: -
v_gene: TRBV7-2
CDR3aa: CASSWETGTSGPNEQFF
CDR3nt: TGTGCCAGCAGCTGGGAGACCGGGACTAGCGGACCCAATGAGCAGTTCTTC

d_gene: TRBD2
j_gene: TRBJ2-5
abundance: once
v_gene: TRBV19
CDR3aa: CASSTGVAGLRGETQYF
CDR3nt: TGTGCCAGTAGCACTGGAGTAGCGGGACTCCGAGGGGAGACCCAGTACTTC

d_gene: -
j_gene: TRBJ2-2
abundance: -
v_gene: TRBV10-1
CDR3aa: CASSERYTGELFF
CDR3nt: TGCGCCAGCAGTGAACGGTACACCGGGGAGCTGTTTTTT

d_gene: TRBD2
j_gene: TRBJ2-5
abundance: -
v_gene: TRBV9
CDR3aa: CASSVDSLAGIETQYF
CDR3nt: TGTGCCAGCAGCGTAGATTCACTAGCGGGAATTGAGACCCAGTACTTC

d_gene: TRBD1
j_gene: TRBJ2-7
abundance: -
v_gene: TRBV30
CDR3aa: CAWSEQGYEQYF
CDR3nt: TGTGCCTGGAGCGAACAGGGGTACGAGCAGTACTTC

d_gene: TRBD2
j_gene: TRBJ2-3
abundance: -
v_gene: TRBV27
CDR3aa: CASSTGLAVTDTQYF
CDR3nt: TGTGCCAGCAGTACGGGACTAGCTGTCACAGATACGCAGTATTTT

d_gene: TRBD1
j_gene: TRBJ1-3
abundance: -
v_gene: TRBV5-1
CDR3aa: CASSLSRQGSGNTIYF
CDR3nt: TGCGCCAGCAGCTTGAGTAGACAGGGTAGTGGAAACACCATATATTTT

d_gene: TRBD1
j_gene: TRBJ1-1
abundance: -
v_gene: TRBV5-1
CDR3aa: CASSPGLDRGQTEAFF
CDR3nt: TGCGCCAGCAGCCCAGGGTTGGACAGGGGGCAAACTGAAGCTTTCTTT

d_gene: -
j_gene: TRBJ2-1
abundance: -
v_gene: TRBV7-3
CDR3aa: CASSTTGLPPWIF
CDR3nt: TGTGCCAGCAGCACAACTGGACTACCGCCTTGGATCTTC

d_gene: TRBD1
j_gene: TRBJ1-2
abundance: -
v_gene: TRBV19
CDR3aa: CASSIDWGTGEGGYTF
CDR3nt: TGTGCCAGTAGTATAGATTGGGGGACAGGGGAAGGAGGCTACACCTTC

d_gene: -
j_gene: TRBJ1-1
abundance: -
v_gene: TRBV28
CDR3aa: CASISGWNTEAFF
CDR3nt: TGTGCCAGCATTAGCGGGTGGAACACTGAAGCTTTCTTT

d_gene: TRBD1
j_gene: TRBJ2-7
abundance: -
v_gene: TRBV5-1
CDR3aa: CASSLAVTGTGGVDKDF
CDR3nt: TGCGCCAGCAGCTTGGCTGTAACCGGGACAGGGGGCGTCGACAAGGACTTC

d_gene: -
j_gene: TRBJ1-3
abundance: -
v_gene: TRBV28
CDR3aa: CASSWDVSGNTIYF
CDR3nt: TGTGCCAGCAGTTGGGACGTATCTGGAAACACCATATATTTT

d_gene: -
j_gene: TRBJ1-3
abundance: -
v_gene: TRBV2
CDR3aa: CASSVDGSGNTIYF
CDR3nt: TGTGCCAGCAGTGTGGACGGCTCTGGAAACACCATATATTTT

d_gene: TRBD2
j_gene: TRBJ2-3
abundance: once
v_gene: TRBV18
CDR3aa: CASSPSGSSTDTQYF
CDR3nt: TGTGCCAGCTCACCAAGCGGGAGTAGCACAGATACGCAGTATTTT

d_gene: TRBD1
j_gene: TRBJ1-5
abundance: -
v_gene: TRBV23-1
CDR3aa: CASSHRTGVPGQPQHF
CDR3nt: TGCGCCAGCAGTCATCGGACAGGGGTCCCCGGGCAGCCCCAGCATTTT

d_gene: -
j_gene: TRBJ2-7
abundance: -
v_gene: TRBV11-2
CDR3aa: CASSPQVGEQYF
CDR3nt: TGTGCCAGCAGCCCTCAGGTTGGGGAGCAGTACTTC

d_gene: -
j_gene: TRBJ1-1
abundance: -
v_gene: TRBV19
CDR3aa: CASNRGMNTEAFF
CDR3nt: TGTGCCTCCAACCGGGGGATGAACACTGAAGCTTTCTTT

d_gene: -
j_gene: TRBJ1-5
abundance: few
v_gene: TRBV27
CDR3aa: CASSPYRGSGNQPQHF
CDR3nt: TGTGCCAGCAGTCCTTACCGGGGATCTGGCAATCAGCCCCAGCATTTT

d_gene: -
j_gene: TRBJ2-1
abundance: -
v_gene: TRBV6-6
CDR3aa: CASSFAPKYEQFF
CDR3nt: TGTGCCAGCAGTTTCGCCCCGAAATATGAGCAGTTCTTC

d_gene: -
j_gene: TRBJ2-1
abundance: -
v_gene: TRBV7-2
CDR3aa: CESRWGGTYNEQFF
CDR3nt: TGTGAGAGCCGATGGGGGGGCACCTACAATGAGCAGTTCTTC

d_gene: -
j_gene: TRBJ2-2
abundance: -
v_gene: TRBV19
CDR3aa: CASSMGGNTGELFF
CDR3nt: TGTGCCAGTAGTATGGGCGGGAACACCGGGGAGCTGTTTTTT

d_gene: -
j_gene: TRBJ2-5
abundance: -
v_gene: TRBV5-1
CDR3aa: CASTTTGLETQYF
CDR3nt: TGCGCCAGCACTACTACAGGGTTGGAGACCCAGTACTTC

d_gene: -
j_gene: TRBJ2-6
abundance: -
v_gene: TRBV27
CDR3aa: CASSLEGFGANVLTF
CDR3nt: TGTGCCAGCAGTTTAGAAGGGTTCGGGGCCAACGTCCTGACTTTC

d_gene: -
j_gene: TRBJ2-4
abundance: once
v_gene: TRBV7-8
CDR3aa: CASSIFASGNIQYF
CDR3nt: TGTGCCAGCAGCATCTTTGCGAGCGGAAACATTCAGTACTTC

d_gene: TRBD1
j_gene: TRBJ2-5
abundance: -
v_gene: TRBV19
CDR3aa: CASSPGQQETQYF
CDR3nt: TGTGCCAGTAGCCCGGGACAGCAAGAGACCCAGTACTTC

d_gene: -
j_gene: TRBJ1-2
abundance: -
v_gene: TRBV28
CDR3aa: CASSFQGESYTF
CDR3nt: TGTGCCAGCAGTTTCCAAGGCGAGAGCTACACCTTC

d_gene: -
j_gene: TRBJ2-2
abundance: -
v_gene: TRBV7-2
CDR3aa: CASSSRFTGELFF
CDR3nt: TGTGCCAGCAGCTCGAGATTCACCGGGGAGCTGTTTTTT

d_gene: -
j_gene: TRBJ1-1
abundance: -
v_gene: TRBV29-1
CDR3aa: CSVLGSPTEAFF
CDR3nt: TGCAGCGTTCTCGGGTCTCCGACCGAAGCTTTCTTT

d_gene: -
j_gene: TRBJ2-2
abundance: -
v_gene: TRBV5-1
CDR3aa: CASSRQEGAGELFF
CDR3nt: TGCGCCAGCAGCCGACAGGAGGGTGCCGGGGAGCTGTTTTTT

d_gene: -
j_gene: TRBJ2-3
abundance: once
v_gene: TRBV5-6
CDR3aa: CASSLSTDTQYF
CDR3nt: TGTGCCAGCAGCTTGTCCACAGATACGCAGTATTTT

d_gene: TRBD1
j_gene: TRBJ1-2
abundance: -
v_gene: TRBV5-1
CDR3aa: CASSLGQGDYGYTF
CDR3nt: TGCGCCAGCAGCTTGGGACAGGGGGACTATGGCTACACCTTC

d_gene: -
j_gene: TRBJ2-2
abundance: -
v_gene: TRBV5-1
CDR3aa: CASSLGSAAGELFF
CDR3nt: TGCGCCAGCAGCTTGGGCTCAGCGGCCGGGGAGCTGTTTTTT

d_gene: -
j_gene: TRBJ1-3
abundance: -
v_gene: TRBV29-1
CDR3aa: CSVVPSPASGNTIYF
CDR3nt: TGCAGCGTTGTCCCGAGTCCAGCCTCTGGAAACACCATATATTTT

d_gene: -
j_gene: TRBJ1-5
abundance: -
v_gene: TRBV5-4
CDR3aa: CASSLQGSPSNQPQHF
CDR3nt: TGTGCCAGCAGCTTGCAGGGGAGCCCAAGCAATCAGCCCCAGCATTTT

d_gene: -
j_gene: TRBJ2-7
abundance: -
v_gene: TRBV6-5
CDR3aa: CASRPFNRGGEQYF
CDR3nt: TGTGCCAGCAGGCCATTCAACAGGGGGGGCGAGCAGTACTTC

d_gene: TRBD1
j_gene: TRBJ2-1
abundance: -
v_gene: TRBV2
CDR3aa: CASNTGQGSSHEQFF
CDR3nt: TGTGCCAGCAACACCGGACAGGGGAGTAGCCATGAGCAGTTCTTC